Listed below are T cell receptor beta chains from one sample, sequenced in a study of T-cell memory formation after mild COVID-19. MiXCR, run by TCRdb on the 5' RACE reads, gives a single entry per CDR3 protein. This table has 150,000 to 200,000 distinct CDR3 sequences, roughly 31% appearing once. Sequenced: PBMCs or a T cell subset sorted from them (not recorded which). These receptors were collected from an adult woman who had mild COVID-19 (a few samples of this study predate the infection). Cell type and time point are not known. CDR3s include the opening cysteine and the closing phenylalanine or tryptophan. A D gene is named only where the DNA matches it firmly. Size is stated for part of the rows, as once, few or many counts, or as a class when the clone is expanded.

clone_size d_call j_call v_call cdr3_nt cdr3_aa
NA NA TRBJ2-7 TRBV7-3 TGTGCCAGCAGCTCCACGGACAGCTACGAGCAGTACTTC CASSSTDSYEQYF
NA NA TRBJ2-6 TRBV24-1 TGTGCCACCAGTGATCCCCACTCTGGGGCCAACGTCCTGACTTTC CATSDPHSGANVLTF
NA TRBD2 TRBJ2-3 TRBV5-1 TGCGCCAGCAGCCCGGGATCCGGGACTAGCGGGGGACTCGGAGATACGCAGTATTTT CASSPGSGTSGGLGDTQYF
few NA TRBJ2-6 TRBV7-6 TGTGCCAGCAGCTCGACCTCTGGGGCCAACGTCCTGACTTTC CASSSTSGANVLTF
few NA TRBJ2-5 TRBV19 TGTGCCAGTAGCGGGGGCGCGGGAGAGACCCAGTACTTC CASSGGAGETQYF
NA TRBD1 TRBJ1-1 TRBV3-1 TGTGCCAGCAGCCGGACAGGGGTAATGAACACTGAAGCTTTCTTT CASSRTGVMNTEAFF
few NA TRBJ1-1 TRBV27 TGTGCCAGCAGTTTTGACACGAACACTGAAGCTTTCTTT CASSFDTNTEAFF
NA TRBD1 TRBJ1-2 TRBV12-3/TRBV12-4 TGTGCCAGCAGACTTACGACAGGGAGTTATGGCTACACCTTC CASRLTTGSYGYTF
once NA TRBJ2-2 TRBV12-3/TRBV12-4 TGTGCCAGCAGTTTAAGAAGTAGGGGGTACGCAGGGCCGAACACCGGGGAGCTGTTTTTT CASSLRSRGYAGPNTGELFF
NA TRBD2 TRBJ2-3 TRBV7-8 TGTGCCAGCAGCCCAAATAGCGGGAGTTCTGCAGATACGCAGTATTTT CASSPNSGSSADTQYF
few TRBD1 TRBJ1-4 TRBV9 TGTGCCAGCAGCCCGACAGGGGGAGGAACGAATGAAAAACTGTTTTTT CASSPTGGGTNEKLFF
NA TRBD1 TRBJ2-5 TRBV7-8 TGTGCCAGCAGCCATCCCCGACAGGGGGTAGAAGAGACCCAGTACTTC CASSHPRQGVEETQYF
NA NA TRBJ1-2 TRBV12-3/TRBV12-4 TGTGCCAGCAGTACAACAGGGATCTTCTATGGCTACACCTTC CASSTTGIFYGYTF
NA TRBD2 TRBJ2-3 TRBV20-1 TGCAGTGCCCCGGTAGCGGGAGGGCCGCCAGATACGCAGTATTTT CSAPVAGGPPDTQYF
NA TRBD1 TRBJ2-7 TRBV5-1 TGCGCCAGCAGCCCTCAGCTCACAGGGGGGACCTACGAGCAGTACTTC CASSPQLTGGTYEQYF
few NA TRBJ1-5 TRBV12-3/TRBV12-4 TGTGCCAGCAGTTTAGAGGGGTTTCTGGATCAGCCCCAGCATTTT CASSLEGFLDQPQHF
few NA TRBJ1-1 TRBV7-2 TGTGCCAGCAGCCGAAATACGGGTATTGGCACTGAAGCTTTCTTT CASSRNTGIGTEAFF
NA NA TRBJ1-1 TRBV7-9 TGTGCCAGCAGCTTTGAGGGGGGTCTGACTGAAGCTTTCTTT CASSFEGGLTEAFF
few NA TRBJ1-1 TRBV29-1 TGCAGCGTTGTTGGCAGGGGAGACACTGAAGCTTTCTTT CSVVGRGDTEAFF
few NA TRBJ2-2 TRBV5-1 TGCGCCAGCCGCCTCAGGGACCTTAACACCGGGGAGCTGTTTTTT CASRLRDLNTGELFF
few NA TRBJ1-2 TRBV7-9 TGTGCCAGCAGCGTTCGGGATTACTATGGCTACACCTTC CASSVRDYYGYTF
few TRBD2 TRBJ2-7 TRBV12-5 TGTGCTAGTGGTTTGGAACCGTTAGCGGGTAGCTCCTACGAGCAGTACTTC CASGLEPLAGSSYEQYF
NA NA TRBJ2-1 TRBV19 TGTGCCAGTAGCGGCCTACAGGGACCTGAGCAGTTCTTC CASSGLQGPEQFF
NA NA TRBJ2-6 TRBV20-1 TGCAGTGCTAGAGATCGGAGTCGACAGTCTGGGGCCAACGTCCTGACTTTC CSARDRSRQSGANVLTF
NA NA TRBJ1-2 TRBV29-1 TGCAGCGTTTTATGGACAACCGCCGATGGCTACACCTTC CSVLWTTADGYTF
few NA TRBJ1-1 TRBV12-3/TRBV12-4 TGTGCCAGCAGGCCGGACAGCCGGGAAGCTTTCTTT CASRPDSREAFF
NA NA TRBJ2-7 TRBV6-6 TGTGCCAGCAGCCGGATCCGTGACGGGGCCTACGAGCAGTACTTC CASSRIRDGAYEQYF
NA TRBD1 TRBJ2-1 TRBV7-3 TGTGCCAGCAGCTTGCTACAGGGGTCAAATGAGCAGTTCTTC CASSLLQGSNEQFF
few TRBD1 TRBJ2-1 TRBV7-8 TGTGCCAGCAGCCCCGGGACAGGGATCAATGAGCAGTTCTTC CASSPGTGINEQFF
NA NA TRBJ2-7 TRBV12-3/TRBV12-4 TGTGCCAGCAGTCCGGCAGGAACCTCCTACGAGCAGTACTTC CASSPAGTSYEQYF
few NA TRBJ2-3 TRBV4-2 TGTGCCAGCAGCCAAGTGCGTGAGACGCAGTATTTT CASSQVRETQYF
NA TRBD1 TRBJ2-2 TRBV7-2 TGTGCCAGCAGCTTAAACAGGGGGCAAACGAACACCGGGGAGCTGTTTTTT CASSLNRGQTNTGELFF
NA TRBD1 TRBJ1-1 TRBV20-1 TGCAGTGCTAGAATTGCCGGGACAGGGTACACTGAAGCTTTCTTT CSARIAGTGYTEAFF
NA TRBD2 TRBJ2-3 TRBV6-5 TGTGCCAGCAGGCCTCTTCGTTCTAGCGGGAGTAGAACAGATACGCAGTATTTT CASRPLRSSGSRTDTQYF
NA TRBD2 TRBJ2-1 TRBV7-9 TGTGCCAGCAGCGCATACTCCCTTCTAGCGGGCGTACACAATGAGCAGTTCTTC CASSAYSLLAGVHNEQFF
few TRBD1 TRBJ1-2 TRBV20-1 TGCAGCGCGGAAGGGGGCATCGGCTATGGCTACACCTTC CSAEGGIGYGYTF
few NA TRBJ1-2 TRBV3-1 TGTGCCAGCAGCCAAGGACCCGCTGGCTATGGCTACACCTTC CASSQGPAGYGYTF
few TRBD2 TRBJ2-7 TRBV11-1 TGTGCCAGCAGCTTAGGTGAGGTAGCGGGTTCCTACGAGCAGTACTTC CASSLGEVAGSYEQYF
NA NA TRBJ1-1 TRBV29-1 TGCAGCGTTTACAGGCAAGAGGGCACTGAAGCTTTCTTT CSVYRQEGTEAFF
few NA TRBJ2-6 TRBV6-5 TGTGCCAGCAGAAGGGAAAGCTCTGGGGCCAACGTCCTGACTTTC CASRRESSGANVLTF
NA NA TRBJ1-1 TRBV20-1 TGCAGTGCTAGAGATGCGGCAGGAGTGAACACTGAAGCTTTCTTT CSARDAAGVNTEAFF
NA TRBD2 TRBJ2-1 TRBV6-1 TGTGCCAGCAGTCGGCTAGCGGGAGGGCCGGATGAGCAGTTCTTC CASSRLAGGPDEQFF
NA TRBD1 TRBJ1-1 TRBV12-3/TRBV12-4 TGTGCCAGCAGCGAGACAGGGGGCACCGGAGCTTTCTTT CASSETGGTGAFF
few NA TRBJ2-3 TRBV28 TGTGCCAGCTGGGGCAGGGGAACGGGCACAGATACGCAGTATTTT CASWGRGTGTDTQYF
NA NA TRBJ2-7 TRBV7-9 TGTGCCAGCAGCTTCCGCGGGTCGCGGGACGAGCAGTACTTC CASSFRGSRDEQYF
few TRBD1 TRBJ1-6 TRBV7-2 TGTGCCAGCAGCTTCCGACAGGGGGCTGGGTCACCCCTCCACTTT CASSFRQGAGSPLHF
NA NA TRBJ2-2 TRBV7-6 TGTGCCAGCACCACACTCACGGGCGGGGAGCTGTTTTTT CASTTLTGGELFF
NA TRBD1 TRBJ1-1 TRBV11-2 TGTGCCAGCAGCCCAGGACAGGGACTGACTGAAGCTTTCTTT CASSPGQGLTEAFF
NA TRBD2 TRBJ2-3 TRBV24-1 TGTGCCACCAGTGACCTACGGACTAGCGGAGACACAGATACGCAGTATTTT CATSDLRTSGDTDTQYF
few NA TRBJ1-2 TRBV2 TGTGCCAGCACCACAAGGACAATACTTGATGGCTACACCTTC CASTTRTILDGYTF
NA NA TRBJ2-3 TRBV5-6 TGTGCCAGCAGCTCAGTCGGTGATACGCAGTATTTT CASSSVGDTQYF
NA TRBD1 TRBJ2-5 TRBV5-5 TGTGCCAGCACCATCCGACAGGGAGAGACCCAGTACTTC CASTIRQGETQYF
few NA TRBJ2-7 TRBV27 TGTGCCAGCAGCCGACGGGTGGGCTCCTACGAGCAGTACTTC CASSRRVGSYEQYF
once TRBD2 TRBJ2-5 TRBV7-9 TGCGCCAGCAGCTTACTTCTGCGGGGGACGGAGACCCAGTACTTC CASSLLLRGTETQYF
NA NA TRBJ2-2 TRBV4-2 TGTGCCAGCAGCCCTCACGGTGACACCGGGGAGCTGTTTTTT CASSPHGDTGELFF
NA TRBD2 TRBJ2-2 TRBV24-1 TGTGCCACCAGTGATTCTAGCGGGAACACCGGGGAGCTGTTTTTT CATSDSSGNTGELFF
NA NA TRBJ1-3 TRBV12-3/TRBV12-4 TGTGCCAGCAGTTGGGGGGACCCCGGAAACACCATATATTTT CASSWGDPGNTIYF
NA NA TRBJ1-4 TRBV7-8 TGTGCCAGCAGCTTAGAAAGCAGGATGACATGGGGAGCTAATGAAAAACTGTTTTTT CASSLESRMTWGANEKLFF
NA TRBD2 TRBJ2-5 TRBV7-2 TGTGCCAGCAGCCTAGGAGCGGGGGGGAAAGAGACCCAGTACTTC CASSLGAGGKETQYF
few NA TRBJ2-7 TRBV6-1 TGTGCCAGCAGTGTGACCATGACAGCTCACTCCTACGAGCAGTACTTC CASSVTMTAHSYEQYF